This T cell receptor (beta chain) was documented in a study of T cell clones after liver transplantation. This table comes from immunoSEQ multiplex PCR, and its TCRdb copy is limited to in-frame clones, with some not included. The sample consists of more than 95,000 clones, over 75% of them appearing once. The starting material was CD4+ T cells from blood, obtained 12 months after liver transplant. The receptor was isolated from a human patient who received a liver transplant. These T cells may partly come from the graft donor.

The DNA for the CDR3 is TGTGCCAGCAGCTATAACACCGGGGAGCTGTTTTTT. Translating it yields CASSYNTGELFF. This chain uses TRBV5-4 with TRBJ2-2; D is unclear. Trimming removed 3 bases from V and 2 bases from J, with 2 bases in between. Germline V gene sequence: CDR1 SGHNT, CDR2 YYREEE (reference sequence). The length of the CDR3 is 12 residues.